A selection of T cell receptor beta chains follows, all from one sample in a study of T cells in Graves' hyperthyroidism and ophthalmopathy. TCRdb itself ran the multiplex PCR reads through MiXCR, one entry per CDR3 protein. This table has some 490,000 distinct CDR3 sequences, less than 25% appearing once. Sequences were obtained from blood. The receptors originated from a woman between 70 and 85 years old with Graves' ophthalmopathy. Each CDR3 is given with its conserved first and last residue. D genes are given only for firm matches. Clone sizes are given selectively: once, few, many, or a class where the clone is expanded.

d_gene | j_gene | abundance | v_gene | CDR3aa | CDR3nt
NA | TRBJ2-1 | NA | TRBV5-1 | CASSSGLLPPASRNEQFF | TGCGCCAGCAGCTCCGGCCTTCTACCTCCCGCTAGCCGCAATGAGCAGTTCTTC
TRBD1 | TRBJ2-2 | few | TRBV7-6 | CASSMDRFTGELFF | TGTGCCAGCAGCATGGACAGGTTCACCGGGGAGCTGTTTTTT
NA | TRBJ2-7 | NA | TRBV30 | CAWSFMTSSYEQYF | TGTGCCTGGAGCTTTATGACTAGCTCCTACGAGCAGTACTTC
NA | TRBJ1-6 | few | TRBV19 | CASRQGIENSPLHF | TGTGCCAGTAGGCAGGGGATCGAGAATTCACCCCTCCACTTT
NA | TRBJ2-5 | few | TRBV9 | CASSVSGWGRETQYF | TGTGCCAGCAGCGTATCAGGGTGGGGGAGAGAGACCCAGTACTTC
TRBD1 | TRBJ1-2 | few | TRBV5-8 | CASSLAPGQGDYGYTF | TGTGCCAGCAGCTTGGCCCCGGGACAGGGAGACTATGGCTACACCTTC
NA | TRBJ2-3 | NA | TRBV30 | CAWSVPPGSPFTDTQYF | TGTGCCTGGAGTGTACCACCGGGCTCACCCTTCACAGATACGCAGTATTTT
NA | TRBJ2-3 | NA | TRBV20-1 | CSAPGEGTDTQYF | TGCAGTGCCCCAGGGGAAGGCACAGATACGCAGTATTTT
TRBD1 | TRBJ1-4 | once | TRBV7-9 | CASSSQGAPNEKLFF | TGTGCCAGCAGCTCACAGGGGGCGCCTAATGAAAAACTGTTTTTT
NA | TRBJ2-1 | few | TRBV24-1 | CATSDSGIGQFF | TGTGCCACCAGTGACTCAGGGATTGGGCAGTTCTTC
NA | TRBJ2-7 | NA | TRBV28 | CASSPRGLNYEQYF | TGTGCCAGCAGTCCACGGGGACTGAACTACGAGCAGTACTTC
NA | TRBJ2-4 | NA | TRBV28 | CASSPRTKNIQYF | TGTGCCAGCAGTCCCCGGACAAAAAACATTCAGTACTTC
NA | TRBJ2-1 | NA | TRBV6-1 | CASRDPNEQFF | TGTGCCAGCAGGGACCCCAATGAGCAGTTCTTC
TRBD1 | TRBJ2-3 | many | TRBV11-2 | CASSLRGPSTDTQYF | TGTGCCAGCAGCTTAAGGGGGCCGTCCACAGATACGCAGTATTTT
TRBD1 | TRBJ2-7 | many | TRBV10-3 | CAISAGTGGYEQYF | TGTGCCATCAGTGCCGGGACAGGGGGCTACGAGCAGTACTTC
NA | TRBJ2-7 | NA | TRBV6-2/TRBV6-3 | CASSYPGTGSYEQYF | TGTGCCAGCAGTTACCCCGGGACTGGCTCCTACGAGCAGTACTTC
NA | TRBJ1-1 | few | TRBV12-3/TRBV12-4 | CASSLGGRPRAFF | TGTGCCAGCAGTTTAGGGGGACGGCCGCGGGCTTTCTTT
NA | TRBJ2-2 | NA | TRBV24-1 | CATSDLGHSNTGELFF | TGTGCCACCAGTGACTTAGGACACTCGAACACCGGGGAGCTGTTTTTT
NA | TRBJ1-2 | NA | TRBV19 | CASTSTGQNYGYTF | TGTGCCAGTACCTCGACCGGACAGAACTATGGCTACACCTTC
NA | TRBJ2-5 | NA | TRBV3-1 | CASSLQGTLAYF | TGTGCCAGCAGCCTTCAAGGGACCCTTGCGTACTTC
NA | TRBJ2-5 | many | TRBV28 | CASSLEKVPTQYF | TGTGCCAGCAGTTTGGAGAAGGTTCCGACCCAGTACTTC
NA | TRBJ1-1 | few | TRBV20-1 | CSAYTGYTEAFF | TGCAGTGCGTACACAGGTTACACTGAAGCTTTCTTT
NA | TRBJ1-1 | NA | TRBV12-3/TRBV12-4 | CASSLLGLFTEAFF | TGTGCCAGCAGTTTATTGGGTTTGTTCACTGAAGCTTTCTTT
TRBD1 | TRBJ2-6 | NA | TRBV2 | CATSGQGKSGANVLTF | TGTGCCACCTCGGGACAGGGAAAGTCTGGGGCCAACGTCCTGACTTTC
NA | TRBJ1-1 | many | TRBV6-1 | CASTADWMNTEAFF | TGTGCCAGCACCGCGGACTGGATGAACACTGAAGCTTTCTTT
NA | TRBJ1-2 | few | TRBV3-1 | CASSQDGRQFNGYTF | TGTGCCAGCAGCCAAGATGGTAGGCAGTTCAATGGCTACACCTTC
TRBD1 | TRBJ1-2 | NA | TRBV27 | CASKTGVGGYTF | TGTGCCAGCAAGACAGGGGTAGGAGGCTACACCTTC
TRBD1 | TRBJ1-5 | few | TRBV20-1 | CSARRPGTGGVGNQPQHF | TGCAGTGCTAGGCGTCCCGGGACAGGGGGCGTGGGCAATCAGCCCCAGCATTTT
NA | TRBJ1-2 | few | TRBV19 | CASREQNYGYTF | TGTGCCAGTAGGGAACAGAACTATGGCTACACCTTC
NA | TRBJ1-3 | few | TRBV28 | CASSSPGRHSGNTIYF | TGTGCCAGCAGTTCCCCCGGACGGCACTCTGGAAACACCATATATTTT
TRBD2 | TRBJ2-1 | NA | TRBV20-1 | CSATTTSGRTVEQFF | TGCAGTGCTACCACGACTAGCGGGAGAACGGTTGAGCAGTTCTTC
TRBD2 | TRBJ2-1 | NA | TRBV20-1 | CSAREGLAGGLGSYNEQFF | TGCAGTGCTAGAGAAGGGCTAGCGGGGGGCCTCGGTTCATACAATGAGCAGTTCTTC
TRBD1 | TRBJ1-2 | NA | TRBV6-1 | CASSAPGQAIGAYTF | TGTGCCAGCAGTGCCCCGGGACAGGCGATCGGTGCCTACACCTTC
NA | TRBJ2-7 | many | TRBV5-1 | CASSEPVSYEQYF | TGCGCCAGCAGCGAACCGGTCTCCTACGAGCAGTACTTC
TRBD1 | TRBJ2-1 | few | TRBV6-2/TRBV6-3 | CASSLDRDSYNEQFF | TGTGCCAGCAGTTTAGACAGGGACTCCTACAATGAGCAGTTCTTC
TRBD1 | TRBJ1-6 | NA | TRBV6-2/TRBV6-3 | CASSLDRGRGNSPLHF | TGTGCCAGCAGCCTAGACAGGGGGCGAGGAAATTCACCCCTCCACTTT
NA | TRBJ2-1 | NA | TRBV6-1 | CASSALEIEQFF | TGTGCCAGCAGTGCACTAGAGATTGAGCAGTTCTTC
TRBD2 | TRBJ2-2 | NA | TRBV7-2 | CASSLRGAGGGSGELFF | TGTGCCAGCAGCTTAAGGGGGGCGGGAGGGGGCAGCGGGGAGCTGTTTTTT
NA | TRBJ2-1 | many | TRBV20-1 | CSASLSIEQFF | TGCAGTGCTAGCCTGTCTATCGAGCAGTTCTTC
TRBD2 | TRBJ2-5 | few | TRBV7-9 | CASSLGSGRAEETQYF | TGTGCCAGCAGCTTAGGGAGCGGGAGGGCCGAAGAGACCCAGTACTTC
NA | TRBJ2-1 | NA | TRBV6-1 | CASSPQGGVNEQFF | TGTGCCAGCAGCCCCCAGGGAGGAGTCAATGAGCAGTTCTTC
NA | TRBJ2-2 | few | TRBV28 | CASVERVVGELFF | TGTGCCAGCGTGGAGCGGGTAGTCGGGGAGCTGTTTTTT
NA | TRBJ2-5 | NA | TRBV20-1 | CSASPVQETQYF | TGCAGTGCTAGTCCCGTGCAAGAGACCCAGTACTTC
TRBD1 | TRBJ1-5 | many | TRBV6-1 | CASSPLDRVINQPQHF | TGTGCCAGCAGTCCCCTCGACAGGGTCATCAATCAGCCCCAGCATTTT
TRBD1 | TRBJ2-7 | many | TRBV10-3 | CAISEGTGVFEQYF | TGTGCCATCAGTGAAGGGACAGGGGTTTTCGAGCAGTACTTC
TRBD2 | TRBJ2-1 | many | TRBV9 | CASSKTSGSRIEQFF | TGTGCCAGCAGCAAGACTAGCGGGAGTCGGATTGAGCAGTTCTTC